A selection of T cell receptor beta chains follows, all from one sample in a study of T cell repertoires in cytomegalovirus infection. TCRdb called the reads again in MiXCR, with one record for every CDR3 protein. The data show some 130,000 distinct CDR3 sequences, with 8.8% seen just once and roughly 9.1% held by the top ten. Sequences were obtained from PBMCs. The receptors were gathered from a human donor in good health (CMV status not recorded). Some clones in this sample may be carry-over from other donors' samples. The CDR3 runs from the conserved cysteine through the conserved F or W. Each record gives: clone size, D gene, J gene, V gene, CDR3 DNA, CDR3 protein. A D gene is named only where the DNA matches it firmly. Clone size is not always given. Where it is, it says once, few, many or a class for expanded clones.

clone_size: .; d_call: .; j_call: TRBJ1-3; v_call: TRBV29-1; cdr3_nt: TGCAGCGTTGGTGAGAGGGCTGGAAACACCATATATTTT; cdr3_aa: CSVGERAGNTIYF
clone_size: few; d_call: .; j_call: TRBJ1-2; v_call: TRBV2; cdr3_nt: TGTGCCAGCAGTGCTACAACGCTGGGTGTGGGCTACACCTTC; cdr3_aa: CASSATTLGVGYTF
clone_size: many; d_call: .; j_call: TRBJ2-2; v_call: TRBV4-1; cdr3_nt: TGCGCCAGCAGCCAAGAACTGGGGGCCGGGGAGCTGTTTTTT; cdr3_aa: CASSQELGAGELFF
clone_size: many; d_call: .; j_call: TRBJ2-7; v_call: TRBV2; cdr3_nt: TGTGCCAGCAGTGACCAGGGGTCCTACGAGCAGTACTTC; cdr3_aa: CASSDQGSYEQYF
clone_size: many; d_call: .; j_call: TRBJ1-1; v_call: TRBV6-6; cdr3_nt: TGTGCCAGCAGTTACTCGGGGGGGGGGGCTTTCTTT; cdr3_aa: CASSYSGGGAFF
clone_size: many; d_call: .; j_call: TRBJ1-1; v_call: TRBV15; cdr3_nt: TGTGCCACCAGCAGATTAATGCAGGCAAGCACTGAAGCTTTCTTT; cdr3_aa: CATSRLMQASTEAFF
clone_size: many; d_call: TRBD1; j_call: TRBJ2-7; v_call: TRBV20-1; cdr3_nt: TGCAGTGCGGAAAACTCTGGGGACAGATTCTCCTACGAGCAGTACTTC; cdr3_aa: CSAENSGDRFSYEQYF
clone_size: many; d_call: .; j_call: TRBJ1-5; v_call: TRBV6-1; cdr3_nt: TGTGCCAGCAGTAGTGGGGGAATCTGGAATCAGCCCCAGCATTTT; cdr3_aa: CASSSGGIWNQPQHF
clone_size: many; d_call: .; j_call: TRBJ1-2; v_call: TRBV20-1; cdr3_nt: TGCAGTGCTAGATCCGGGGAAAGGGACTATGGCTACACCTTC; cdr3_aa: CSARSGERDYGYTF
clone_size: .; d_call: .; j_call: TRBJ1-1; v_call: TRBV29-1; cdr3_nt: TGCAGCGTTGAACGCCGGGGGGCGCCGGATACTGAAGCTTTCTTT; cdr3_aa: CSVERRGAPDTEAFF
clone_size: .; d_call: TRBD1; j_call: TRBJ1-1; v_call: TRBV28; cdr3_nt: TGTGCCAGCAGTTTAGAACGGGCGGGACAGGGGGCGATTGAAGCTTTCTTT; cdr3_aa: CASSLERAGQGAIEAFF
clone_size: many; d_call: TRBD1; j_call: TRBJ1-3; v_call: TRBV15; cdr3_nt: TGTGCCACCAGCAGAGATGGCAGGGGGTCTGGAAACACCATATATTTT; cdr3_aa: CATSRDGRGSGNTIYF
clone_size: many; d_call: .; j_call: TRBJ2-7; v_call: TRBV5-1; cdr3_nt: TGCGCCAGCAGCGACGGGGACGACCTGCCCTACGAGCAGTACTTC; cdr3_aa: CASSDGDDLPYEQYF
clone_size: few; d_call: .; j_call: TRBJ1-2; v_call: TRBV6-2/TRBV6-3; cdr3_nt: TGTGCCAGCAGTTACTCGCCTGGCAGGGTAAACTATGGCTACACCTTC; cdr3_aa: CASSYSPGRVNYGYTF
clone_size: few; d_call: .; j_call: TRBJ1-2; v_call: TRBV20-1; cdr3_nt: TGCAGTGCTGGGTCTCCTAACTATGGCTACACCTTC; cdr3_aa: CSAGSPNYGYTF
clone_size: many; d_call: TRBD1; j_call: TRBJ1-6; v_call: TRBV20-1; cdr3_nt: TGCAGTGCTAGAGTGACAGGGGCAGCGTCTAATAATTCACCCCTCCACTTT; cdr3_aa: CSARVTGAASNNSPLHF
clone_size: .; d_call: TRBD2; j_call: TRBJ2-3; v_call: TRBV20-1; cdr3_nt: TGCAGTGCATCCGGGACTAGCGGGTATACGCAGTATTTT; cdr3_aa: CSASGTSGYTQYF
clone_size: many; d_call: .; j_call: TRBJ1-4; v_call: TRBV20-1; cdr3_nt: TGCAGTGCTAAGACAGGCCTTAATGAAAAACTGTTTTTT; cdr3_aa: CSAKTGLNEKLFF
clone_size: many; d_call: .; j_call: TRBJ1-2; v_call: TRBV2; cdr3_nt: TGTGCCAGCAGTTTGAAAAGGTCTCAGGGCTATGGCTACACCTTC; cdr3_aa: CASSLKRSQGYGYTF
clone_size: few; d_call: TRBD2; j_call: TRBJ2-1; v_call: TRBV9; cdr3_nt: TGTGCCAGCAGCGCCTCCGGGACTAGCGGCAGATTTTACAATGAGCAGTTCTTC; cdr3_aa: CASSASGTSGRFYNEQFF
clone_size: many; d_call: TRBD2; j_call: TRBJ2-1; v_call: TRBV20-1; cdr3_nt: TGCAGTGCTAGAGCGGTTAGCGGGGCCTACAATGAGCAGTTCTTC; cdr3_aa: CSARAVSGAYNEQFF
clone_size: once; d_call: .; j_call: TRBJ1-1; v_call: TRBV28; cdr3_nt: TGTGCCAGTATAAGGAACACTGAAGCTTTCTTT; cdr3_aa: CASIRNTEAFF
clone_size: .; d_call: TRBD2; j_call: TRBJ2-7; v_call: TRBV12-3/TRBV12-4; cdr3_nt: TGTGCCAGCAGCTCACTAGCGGGGGGTGACGAGCAGTACTTC; cdr3_aa: CASSSLAGGDEQYF
clone_size: many; d_call: .; j_call: TRBJ2-1; v_call: TRBV28; cdr3_nt: TGTGCCAGCAGTTCCAGTCTTAGCTCCTACAATGAGCAGTTCTTC; cdr3_aa: CASSSSLSSYNEQFF